This T cell receptor (beta chain) is from a study of graft-versus-host responses after intestinal transplantation. Clones were sequenced by immunoSEQ multiplex PCR, and TCRdb holds only the in-frame ones, with some missing. The sample lists some 87,000 clones; 92% were seen once. A note on this clone: No antigen is known for it.

The CDR3 is 14 residues long. Germline CDR1 reads MNHNY; CDR2 reads SVGAGI (reference sequence). The ends lost 6 bases at V and 5 bases at J; junction bases unmatched: 6. The genes are TRBV6-6 and TRBJ2-1, with 8 bases aligning to TRBD2. The source is a human donor who received an intestinal transplant. Sequenced here: unstimulated CD4+ T cells sorted from spleen or lymph node cells, sampled before intestinal transplant. In DNA, the CDR3 is TGTGCCAGCAGACCCGGGACTAGGAACAATGAGCAGTTCTTC. Translated, it gives CASRPGTRNNEQFF.